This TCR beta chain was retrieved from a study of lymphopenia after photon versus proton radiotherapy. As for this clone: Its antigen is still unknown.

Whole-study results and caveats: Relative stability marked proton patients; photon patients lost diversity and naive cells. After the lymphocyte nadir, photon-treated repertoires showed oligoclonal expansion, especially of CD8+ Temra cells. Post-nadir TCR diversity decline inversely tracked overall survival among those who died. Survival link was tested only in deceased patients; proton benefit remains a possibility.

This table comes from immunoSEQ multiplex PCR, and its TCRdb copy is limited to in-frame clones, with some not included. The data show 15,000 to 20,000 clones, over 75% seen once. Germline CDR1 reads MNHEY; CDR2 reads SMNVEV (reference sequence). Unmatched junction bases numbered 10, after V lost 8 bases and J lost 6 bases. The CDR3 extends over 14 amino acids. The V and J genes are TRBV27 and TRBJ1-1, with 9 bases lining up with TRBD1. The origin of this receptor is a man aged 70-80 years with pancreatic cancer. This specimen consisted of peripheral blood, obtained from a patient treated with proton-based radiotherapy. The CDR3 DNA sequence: TGTGCCAGCGGGTCCGGGACAGGGCTCCCTGAAGCTTTCTTT. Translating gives CASGSGTGLPEAFF.